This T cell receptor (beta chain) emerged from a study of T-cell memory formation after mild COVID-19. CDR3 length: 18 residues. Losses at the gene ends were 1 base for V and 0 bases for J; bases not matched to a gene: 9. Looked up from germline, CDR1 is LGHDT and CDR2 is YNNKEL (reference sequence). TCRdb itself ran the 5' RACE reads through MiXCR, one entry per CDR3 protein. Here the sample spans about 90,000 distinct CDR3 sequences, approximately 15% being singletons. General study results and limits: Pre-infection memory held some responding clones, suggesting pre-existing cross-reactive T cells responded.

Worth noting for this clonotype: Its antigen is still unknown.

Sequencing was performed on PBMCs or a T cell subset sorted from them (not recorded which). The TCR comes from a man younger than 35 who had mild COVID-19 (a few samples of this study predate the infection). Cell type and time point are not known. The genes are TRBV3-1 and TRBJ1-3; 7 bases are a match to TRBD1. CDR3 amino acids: CASSQAIRGFYSGNTIYF. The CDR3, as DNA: TGTGCCAGCAGCCAAGCTATCAGGGGGTTCTACTCTGGAAACACCATATATTTT.